The present entry profiles one T cell receptor (beta chain) with its context. Use of 60 Vbeta and 13 Jbeta primers characterized the PCR. Assay used: immunoSEQ multiplex PCR; TCRdb lists only in-frame clones, some missing. Here the sample spans fewer than 110,000 clones, less than 80% being singletons. J lost 3 bases, V lost 4 bases, and 4 bases had no gene match. The CDR3 totals 15 residues. The germline V gene has CDR1 LNHNV and CDR2 YYDKDF (reference sequence). This sample is drawn from a study of cytomegalovirus exposure and HLA in healthy donors. This TCR was recovered from a man between 25 and 39 years old in good health and CMV-seronegative. The sequenced sample consisted of PBMCs. The rearrangement links TRBV15 to TRBJ2-3; TRBD2 agrees at 10 bases. The DNA for the CDR3 is TGTGCCACCAGCACAAGCGGGGGGGCAACAGATACGCAGTATTTT. Translated: CATSTSGGATDTQYF.